This T cell receptor beta chain derives from a study of blood T cell repertoires in COVID-19. Study context: COVID-19 samples, acute and convalescent, were from the United States, Italy and Spain. From T cells, B-cell-depleted T cells, or PBMCs came the material, which was cDNA or gDNA.

The CDR3 covers 16 residues. CDR1 and CDR2 (germline): SGHVS, FNYEAQ. J lost 0 bases, V lost 4 bases, and 3 bases had no gene match. The count of this clone is one. As processed by the authors: The authors estimated nucleated cell counts from reference gene primer amplification. TCRdb keeps only in-frame clones here, not all; method: immunoSEQ multiplex PCR. V, J and clone size were drawn from that table, and D and trimming were deduced from the DNA. The sample records tens of thousands of clones, 91% being singletons. The chain is built from TRBV7-6 and TRBJ2-5; the match to TRBD2 covers 12 bases. The origin of this receptor is a woman aged 55 to 70 with active COVID-19. The source material was peripheral blood. CDR3 residues: CASSSGLAGNQETQYF. The CDR3 region has the DNA TGTGCCAGCAGCTCGGGACTAGCGGGTAACCAAGAGACCCAGTACTTC.